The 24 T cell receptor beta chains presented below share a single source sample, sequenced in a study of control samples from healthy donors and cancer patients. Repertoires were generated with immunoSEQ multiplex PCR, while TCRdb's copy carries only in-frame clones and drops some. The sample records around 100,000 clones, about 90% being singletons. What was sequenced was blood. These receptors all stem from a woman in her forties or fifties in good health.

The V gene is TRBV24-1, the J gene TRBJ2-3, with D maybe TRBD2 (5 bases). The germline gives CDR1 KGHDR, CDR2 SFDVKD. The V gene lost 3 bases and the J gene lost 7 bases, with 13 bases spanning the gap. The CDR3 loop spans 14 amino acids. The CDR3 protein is CATSDRTLANTQYF. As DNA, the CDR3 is TGTGCCACCAGTGATAGGACTTTGGCAAATACGCAGTATTTT.

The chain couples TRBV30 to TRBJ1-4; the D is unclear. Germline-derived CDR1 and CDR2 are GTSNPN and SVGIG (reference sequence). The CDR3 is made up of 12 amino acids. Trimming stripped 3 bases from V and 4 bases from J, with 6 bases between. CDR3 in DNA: TGTGCCTGGAGCGGGAATAATGAAAAACTGTTTTTT. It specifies CAWSGNNEKLFF.

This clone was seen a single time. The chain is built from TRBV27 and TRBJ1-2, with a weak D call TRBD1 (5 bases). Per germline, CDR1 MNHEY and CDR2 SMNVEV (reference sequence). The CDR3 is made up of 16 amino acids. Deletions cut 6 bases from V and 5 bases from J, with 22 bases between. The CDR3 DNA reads TGTGCCAGCAGCACAGATGGGACTGACTTCTTTTATGGCTACACCTTC. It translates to CASSTDGTDFFYGYTF.

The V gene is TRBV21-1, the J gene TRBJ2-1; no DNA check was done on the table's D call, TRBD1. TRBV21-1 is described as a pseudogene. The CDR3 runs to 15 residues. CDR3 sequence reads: CASSTHNQAYNEQFF. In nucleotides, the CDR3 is TGTGCCAGCAGCACCCACAACCAGGCATACAATGAGCAGTTCTTC.

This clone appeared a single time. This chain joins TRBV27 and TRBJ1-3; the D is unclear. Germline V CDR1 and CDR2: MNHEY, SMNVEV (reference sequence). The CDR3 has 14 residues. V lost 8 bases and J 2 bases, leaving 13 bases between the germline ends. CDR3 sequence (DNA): TGTGCCAGCGCCAGTTCAAGCACTGGAAACACCATATATTTT. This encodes CASASSSTGNTIYF.

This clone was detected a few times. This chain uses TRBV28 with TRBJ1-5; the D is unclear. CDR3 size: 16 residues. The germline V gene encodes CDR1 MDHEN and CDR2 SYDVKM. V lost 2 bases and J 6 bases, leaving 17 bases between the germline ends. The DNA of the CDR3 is TGTGCCAGCAGTTTAGCTAGTCGAGGCGTCGGTCAGCCCCAGCATTTT. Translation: CASSLASRGVGQPQHF.

The CDR3 spells CAGTPSGNTIYF. In nucleotides, the CDR3 is TGTGCCGGGACCCCTTCGGGGAACACCATATATTTT. V is TRBV7-3 and J is TRBJ1-3, with D possibly being TRBD1 (5 bases). Germline V CDR1 and CDR2: SGHTA, FQGTGA. V gave up 11 bases and J gave up 7 bases, with 15 bases separating them. This CDR3 has 12 amino acids.

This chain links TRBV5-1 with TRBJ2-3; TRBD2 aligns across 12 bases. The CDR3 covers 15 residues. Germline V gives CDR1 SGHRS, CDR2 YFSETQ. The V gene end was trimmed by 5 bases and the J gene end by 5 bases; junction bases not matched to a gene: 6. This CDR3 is CASRDRTSGEDTQYF. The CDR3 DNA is TGCGCCAGCAGAGATCGGACTAGCGGGGAAGATACGCAGTATTTT.

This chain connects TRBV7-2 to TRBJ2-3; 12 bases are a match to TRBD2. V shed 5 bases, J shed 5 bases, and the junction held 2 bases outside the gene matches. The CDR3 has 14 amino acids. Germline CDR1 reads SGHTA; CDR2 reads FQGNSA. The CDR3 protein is CASSQGLAGDTQYF. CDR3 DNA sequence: TGTGCCAGCAGCCAGGGACTAGCGGGAGATACGCAGTATTTT.

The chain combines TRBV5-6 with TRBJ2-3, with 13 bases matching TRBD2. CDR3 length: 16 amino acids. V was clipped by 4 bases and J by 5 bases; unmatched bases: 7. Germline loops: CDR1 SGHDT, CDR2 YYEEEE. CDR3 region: CASSRTSGGAGDTQYF. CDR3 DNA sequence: TGTGCCAGCAGCCGTACTAGCGGGGGGGCCGGAGATACGCAGTATTTT.

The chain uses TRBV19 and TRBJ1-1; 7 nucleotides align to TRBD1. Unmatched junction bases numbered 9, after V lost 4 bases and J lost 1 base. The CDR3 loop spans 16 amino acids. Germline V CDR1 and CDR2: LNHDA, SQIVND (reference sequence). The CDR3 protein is CASSTPPTGWNTEAFF. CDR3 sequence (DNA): TGTGCCAGTAGTACTCCCCCGACAGGGTGGAACACTGAAGCTTTCTTT.

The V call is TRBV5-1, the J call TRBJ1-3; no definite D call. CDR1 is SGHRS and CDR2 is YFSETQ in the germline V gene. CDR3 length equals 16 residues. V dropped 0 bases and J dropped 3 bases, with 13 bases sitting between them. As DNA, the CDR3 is TGCGCCAGCAGCTTGGCTGCCCAAGGGTTTGGAAACACCATATATTTT. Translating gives CASSLAAQGFGNTIYF.

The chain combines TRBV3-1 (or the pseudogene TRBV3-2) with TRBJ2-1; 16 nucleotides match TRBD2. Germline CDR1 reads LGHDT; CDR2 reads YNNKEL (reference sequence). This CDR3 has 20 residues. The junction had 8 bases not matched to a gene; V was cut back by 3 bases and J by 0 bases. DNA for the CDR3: TGTGCCAGCAGCCATTCCGGGACTAGCGGGAGGGTGAGCTCCTACAATGAGCAGTTCTTC. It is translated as CASSHSGTSGRVSSYNEQFF.

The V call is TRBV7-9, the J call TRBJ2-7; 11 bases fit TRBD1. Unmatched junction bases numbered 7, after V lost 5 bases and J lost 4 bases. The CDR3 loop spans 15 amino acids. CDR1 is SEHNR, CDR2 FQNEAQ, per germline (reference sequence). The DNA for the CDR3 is TGTGCCAGCAGCCATGGGACAGGGGGGACTTACGAGCAGTACTTC. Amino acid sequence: CASSHGTGGTYEQYF. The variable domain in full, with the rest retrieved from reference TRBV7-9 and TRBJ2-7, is DTGVSQNPRHKITKRGQNVTFRCDPISEHNRLYWYRQTLGQGPEFLTYFQNEAQLEKSRLLSDRFSAERPKGSFSTLEIQRTEQGDSAMYLCASSHGTGGTYEQYFGPGTRLTVT.

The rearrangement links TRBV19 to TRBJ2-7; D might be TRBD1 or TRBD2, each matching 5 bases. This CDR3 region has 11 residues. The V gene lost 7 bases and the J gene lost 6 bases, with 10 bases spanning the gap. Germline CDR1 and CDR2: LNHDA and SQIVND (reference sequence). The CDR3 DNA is TGTGCCAGTATGGGGACGACCGAGCAGTACTTC. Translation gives CASMGTTEQYF.

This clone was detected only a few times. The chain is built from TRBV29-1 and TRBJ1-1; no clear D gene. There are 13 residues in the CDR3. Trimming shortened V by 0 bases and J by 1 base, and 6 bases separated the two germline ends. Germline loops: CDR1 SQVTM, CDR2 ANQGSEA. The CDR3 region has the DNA TGCAGCGTTGAAGAGGCTCCGAACACTGAAGCTTTCTTT. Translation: CSVEEAPNTEAFF.

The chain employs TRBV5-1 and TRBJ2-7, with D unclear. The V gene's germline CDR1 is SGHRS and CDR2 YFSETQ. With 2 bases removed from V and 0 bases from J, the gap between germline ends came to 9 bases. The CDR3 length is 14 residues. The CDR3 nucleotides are TGCGCCAGCAGCTTTGAGGCCAGCTCCTACGAGCAGTACTTC. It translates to CASSFEASSYEQYF.

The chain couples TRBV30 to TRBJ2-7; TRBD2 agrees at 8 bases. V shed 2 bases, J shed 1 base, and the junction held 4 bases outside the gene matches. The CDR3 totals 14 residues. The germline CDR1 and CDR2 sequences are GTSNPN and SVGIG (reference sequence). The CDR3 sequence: CAWSYGGESYEQYF. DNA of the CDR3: TGTGCCTGGAGTTACGGGGGGGAGTCCTACGAGCAGTACTTC.

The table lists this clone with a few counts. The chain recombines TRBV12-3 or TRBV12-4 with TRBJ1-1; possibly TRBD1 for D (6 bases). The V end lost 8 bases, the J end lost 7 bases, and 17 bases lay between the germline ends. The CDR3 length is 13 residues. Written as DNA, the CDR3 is TGTGCCAGCTCCCTCCGGGGGGGGCTTGAAGCTTTCTTT. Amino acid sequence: CASSLRGGLEAFF.

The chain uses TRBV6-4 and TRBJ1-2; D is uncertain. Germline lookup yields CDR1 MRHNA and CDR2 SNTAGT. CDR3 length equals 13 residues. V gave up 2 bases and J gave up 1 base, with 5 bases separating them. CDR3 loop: CASSDGLNYGYTF. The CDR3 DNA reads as TGTGCCAGCAGTGACGGCCTTAACTATGGCTACACCTTC.

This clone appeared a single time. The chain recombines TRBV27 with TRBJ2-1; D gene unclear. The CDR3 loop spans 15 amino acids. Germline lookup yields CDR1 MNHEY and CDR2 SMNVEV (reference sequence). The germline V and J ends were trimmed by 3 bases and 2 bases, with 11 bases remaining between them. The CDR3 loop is CASSFPDSAYNEQFF. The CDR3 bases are TGTGCCAGCAGTTTTCCCGACTCGGCCTACAATGAGCAGTTCTTC.

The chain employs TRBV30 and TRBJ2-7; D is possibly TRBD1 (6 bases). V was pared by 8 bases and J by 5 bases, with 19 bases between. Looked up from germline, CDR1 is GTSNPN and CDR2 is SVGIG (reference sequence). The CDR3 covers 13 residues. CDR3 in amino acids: CAAVQGIPNEQYF. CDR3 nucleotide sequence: TGTGCCGCCGTCCAGGGGATACCCAACGAGCAGTACTTC.

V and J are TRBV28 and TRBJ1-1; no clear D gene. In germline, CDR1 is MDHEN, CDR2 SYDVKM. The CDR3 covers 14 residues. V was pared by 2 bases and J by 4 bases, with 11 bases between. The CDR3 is CASSLRRGGTEAFF. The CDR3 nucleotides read TGTGCCAGCAGTTTACGTCGGGGTGGCACTGAAGCTTTCTTT.

CDR3 sequence: CATSDLASGGNEQFF. CDR3 DNA sequence: TGTGCCACCAGTGATTTGGCGTCCGGAGGCAATGAGCAGTTCTTC. This sequence joins TRBV24-1 and TRBJ2-1; TRBD2 might be the D (5 bases). Germline values: CDR1 KGHDR, CDR2 SFDVKD. This CDR3 is built from 15 residues. V was cut by 0 bases and J by 6 bases, with 11 bases left in between.